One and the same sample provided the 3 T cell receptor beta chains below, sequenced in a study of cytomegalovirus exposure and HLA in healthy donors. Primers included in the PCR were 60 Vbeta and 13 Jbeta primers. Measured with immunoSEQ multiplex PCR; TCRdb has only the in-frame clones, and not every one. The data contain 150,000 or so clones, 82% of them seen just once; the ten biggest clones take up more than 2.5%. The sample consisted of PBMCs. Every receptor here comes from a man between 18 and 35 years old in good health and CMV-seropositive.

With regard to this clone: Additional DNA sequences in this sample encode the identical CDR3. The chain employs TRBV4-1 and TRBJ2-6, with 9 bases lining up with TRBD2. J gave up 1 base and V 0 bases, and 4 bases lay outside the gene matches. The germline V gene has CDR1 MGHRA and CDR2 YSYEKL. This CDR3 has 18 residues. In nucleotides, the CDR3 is TGCGCCAGCAGCCAAGAGCTAGCGGGACCTTCTGGGGCCAACGTCCTGACTTTC. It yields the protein CASSQELAGPSGANVLTF.

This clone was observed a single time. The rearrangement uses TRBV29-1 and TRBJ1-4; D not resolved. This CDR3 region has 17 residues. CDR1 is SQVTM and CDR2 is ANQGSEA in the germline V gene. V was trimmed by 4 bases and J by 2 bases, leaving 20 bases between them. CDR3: CSVAPTQREWTNEKLFF. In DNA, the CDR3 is TGCAGCGTTGCGCCGACCCAAAGGGAGTGGACTAATGAAAAACTGTTTTTT.

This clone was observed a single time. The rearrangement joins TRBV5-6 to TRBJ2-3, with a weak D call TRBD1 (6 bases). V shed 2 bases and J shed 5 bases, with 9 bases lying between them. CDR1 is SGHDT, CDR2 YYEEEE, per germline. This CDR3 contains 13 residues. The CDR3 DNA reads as TGTGCCAGCAGCTTATGGGACATAGATACGCAGTATTTT. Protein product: CASSLWDIDTQYF.